Listed below are T cell receptor beta chains from one sample, sequenced in a study of graft-versus-host responses after intestinal transplantation. The method was immunoSEQ multiplex PCR; TCRdb's version includes in-frame clones alone and lacks a portion of them. The data contain around 19,000 clones, about half of them singletons. This sample comprised alloreactive CD4+ T cells from a mixed lymphocyte reaction culture, obtained before intestinal transplant. Every receptor here comes from a human patient who received an intestinal transplant. CDR3s leave out the opening cysteine and the closing phenylalanine or tryptophan. The order of the fields is V gene, CDR3 protein.

TRBV2	ASSEALPGAGRVEQY
TRBV2	ASRSHRGQEAF
TRBV6-6	ASTSGDSNQPQH
TRBV9	ASSVATFGDTQY
TRBV5-1	ASSLASGEAGYT
TRBV5-1	ASSPTGVNEKLF
TRBV11-2	ASSLYTLGGRETQY
TRBV15	ATSPPGQVFSLRKLF
TRBV10-1	ASRGRLYEQY
TRBV5-4	ASSRTGTGTTGELF
TRBV11-2	ASHIAGTRYEQY
TRBV5-6	ASSLSGSQETQY
TRBV19	ASSQGLYFASEAF
TRBV7-9	ASSVLAGWGETQY
TRBV5-1	ASSSYPNTEAF
TRBV5-1	ASSLGLAGGPKPQY
TRBV5-1	ASSFAPGSENIQY
TRBV19	ASSMGRGYGYT
TRBV6-6	ASSYGQALEQY
TRBV19	ASRAKGTHSGNTIY
TRBV5-5	ASAPRLVYEQY
TRBV5-1	ASSKTETNYGYT
TRBV18	ASSPRAGEGYT
TRBV5-4	ASSPGSDTGELF
TRBV18	ASSPDRVSEQY
TRBV10-2	ASSVRLAGRYEQY
TRBV5-1	ASSLPSLNEQF
TRBV2	ASRTRQGRGSPLH
TRBV6-5	ASSYSTGYNEQF
TRBV7-9	ASSSLLLAGGQETQY
TRBV9	ASSPTGGRETQY
TRBV2	ASSGRGNRDTIY
TRBV30	AWSAQSHEQF